A single sample gave rise to the 11 T cell receptor beta chains below, sequenced in a study of low-dose radiotherapy and immunotherapy resistance in tumors. With a V-primer adapter and a constant-region primer, TCRs were amplified for 20 PCR cycles. TCRdb passed the reads through MiXCR, listing each CDR3 protein once. The profile shows tens of thousands of distinct CDR3 sequences, roughly 10% of them singletons. Time point in this sample: before trial treatment. Sequenced here: PBMCs, sampled before treatment. The source of these receptors is a female donor with ovarian cancer.

This clonotype appeared many times. The chain uses TRBV5-1 and TRBJ2-7, with 7 bases matching TRBD1. This CDR3 region has 14 residues. V trimming: 3 bases; J trimming: 2 bases; junction bases outside the gene matches: 5. CDR1 and CDR2 (germline): SGHRS, YFSETQ. CDR3 sequence (DNA): TGCGCCAGCAGCTCGGGACAGCCCCCCTACGAGCAGTACTTC. This gives the protein CASSSGQPPYEQYF.

The sample holds many counts of this clonotype. V and J are TRBV28 and TRBJ2-3; 9 bases match TRBD2. This CDR3 is built from 15 residues. The J segment lost 4 bases and the V segment lost 5 bases, leaving 7 bases of the junction unmatched. From germline, CDR1 is MDHEN and CDR2 SYDVKM. The CDR3 coding sequence is TGTGCCAGCAGTAGCGGGAGGCGGGTGGCAGATACGCAGTATTTT. Its translation: CASSSGRRVADTQYF.

This clonotype was counted many times. A read error may produce the germline difference seen at one junction end. V gene TRBV5-1 combines with J gene TRBJ1-2; D remains unclear. Germline-derived CDR1 and CDR2 are SGHRS and YFSETQ. This CDR3 has 9 amino acids. CDR3 sequence (DNA): TGCGCCAGCAGCTGTGACGAGGGCTTC. It yields the protein CASSCDEGF.

This clonotype came up a few times. This rearrangement joins TRBV12-3 or TRBV12-4 to TRBJ2-7; TRBD1 aligns across 10 bases. The CDR3 is 14 amino acids. V trimming: 6 bases; J trimming: 3 bases; junction bases outside the gene matches: 5. CDR3: CASRPTGGFYEQYF. In DNA, the CDR3 is TGTGCCAGCAGGCCGACAGGGGGCTTCTACGAGCAGTACTTC.

In this sample, this clonotype turned up many times. J is TRBJ1-5 and V is TRBV28; no clear D gene. Germline CDR1 is MDHEN and CDR2 is SYDVKM. The CDR3 loop spans 15 amino acids. V lost 3 bases, J lost 2 bases, and 11 bases lay in between. CDR3 bases: TGTGCCAGCAGTTTTAACGTGATGGGCAATCAGCCCCAGCATTTT. Translated, it gives CASSFNVMGNQPQHF.

This clonotype showed up many times. DNA of the CDR3: TGTGCCAGCAGCCCATTACCGGGACAGGGGGCGCGGTGGGAGCAGTTCTTC. Residues: CASSPLPGQGARWEQFF. The chain joins TRBV3-1 to TRBJ2-1; 12 bases align to TRBD1. CDR1 is LGHDT, CDR2 YNNKEL, per germline (reference sequence). The V segment lost 4 bases and the J segment 10 bases; nucleotides outside the gene matches: 14. This CDR3 has 17 residues.

This clonotype was seen only a few times. The chain carries TRBV28 and TRBJ1-6; a weak D match, TRBD1 (6 bases). This CDR3 contains 16 residues. CDR1 and CDR2 (germline): MDHEN, SYDVKM. The V end lost 4 bases, the J end lost 9 bases, and 19 bases lay between the germline ends. CDR3 sequence reads: CASSSFVPGASSPLHF. As DNA, the CDR3 is TGTGCCAGCAGTTCCTTCGTCCCGGGGGCTAGTTCACCCCTCCACTTT.

In its sample, this clonotype was seen many times. The V call is TRBV28, the J call TRBJ2-7; 12 bases match TRBD1. V lost 5 bases to trimming and J lost 5 bases; unmatched junction nucleotides: 10. CDR1 and CDR2 (germline): MDHEN, SYDVKM. The CDR3 runs to 16 residues. This CDR3 is CASSQHAGTGGNEQYF. CDR3 DNA sequence: TGTGCCAGCAGTCAACATGCCGGGACAGGGGGCAACGAGCAGTACTTC.

This clonotype was counted a few times. The rearrangement links TRBV2 to TRBJ2-2; 7 bases line up with TRBD2. CDR3 length: 15 residues. Germline V lookup: CDR1 SNHLY, CDR2 FYNNEI. Trimming cost V 8 bases and J 1 base; bases outside gene matches: 7. CDR3 nucleotide sequence: TGTGCCAGCGGGAGGGACGGACTGAACACCGGGGAGCTGTTTTTT. Translating gives CASGRDGLNTGELFF.

The V call is TRBV12-3 or TRBV12-4, the J call TRBJ2-7; 8 bases are shared with TRBD2. The V and J ends lost 6 bases and 7 bases, in that order; junction bases with no gene match: 8. The CDR3 is made up of 13 amino acids. The CDR3 region has the DNA TGTGCCAGCAGGGCGGGAGGCAACAATGAGCAGTACTTC. Translated: CASRAGGNNEQYF.

For this clonotype: A far bigger clonotype differs at one base, so this is likely a read error. This chain joins TRBV28 and TRBJ2-5; D is perhaps TRBD1 or TRBD2 (5 bases each). Germline CDR1 is MDHEN and CDR2 is SYDVKM. The CDR3 sequence is 12 residues long. CDR3 sequence reads: CATSRDQETLYF. The DNA for the CDR3 is TGTGCCACCAGTCGGGACCAAGAGACCCTGTACTTC.